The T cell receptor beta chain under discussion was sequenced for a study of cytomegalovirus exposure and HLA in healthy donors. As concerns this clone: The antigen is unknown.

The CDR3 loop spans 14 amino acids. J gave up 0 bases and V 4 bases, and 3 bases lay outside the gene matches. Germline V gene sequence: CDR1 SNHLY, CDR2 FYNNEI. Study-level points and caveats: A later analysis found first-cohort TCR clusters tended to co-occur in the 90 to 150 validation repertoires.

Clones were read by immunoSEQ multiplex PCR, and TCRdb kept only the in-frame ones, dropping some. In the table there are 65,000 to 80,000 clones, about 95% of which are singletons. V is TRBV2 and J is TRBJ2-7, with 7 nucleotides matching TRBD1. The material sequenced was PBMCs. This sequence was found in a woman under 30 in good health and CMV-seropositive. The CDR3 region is CASSGQGASYEQYF. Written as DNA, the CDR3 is TGTGCCAGCAGTGGACAGGGAGCCTCCTACGAGCAGTACTTC.